This TCR beta chain was sequenced during a study of shared clonotypes between healthy human individuals. Study background: A couple of female and three male donors aged 18 to 49 were enrolled. For every donor, three CD4 naive, three CD4 memory, two CD8 naive and one CD8 memory plates were used. Overall study findings and caveats: Non-shared clonotypes were found to have lower generation probabilities than the clonotypes that were shared by all four of the sorted-subset donors.

Clones were read by immunoSEQ multiplex PCR, and TCRdb kept only the in-frame ones, dropping some. The sample shows over 850,000 clones, around three quarters of them seen only once. Naive CD45RA+ and memory CD45RA-negative subsets were split from CD4+ cells. This clone was observed a handful of times. Its matching antigen is unknown. The CDR3 has 14 amino acids. Germline CDR1 MNHEY, CDR2 SVGAGI. Trimming removed 4 bases from V and 6 bases from J; junction bases left unmatched: 7. V gene TRBV6-5 combines with J gene TRBJ2-7; 9 nucleotides align to TRBD2. The source of this sequence is a young man in good health. Some clones in this sample may be carry-over from other donors' samples. Sequenced material: memory CD4+ T cells from PBMCs. This sample's subset: CD45RA-negative fraction. The CDR3 sequence is CASSSRRLAVEQYF. In DNA, the CDR3 is TGTGCCAGCAGTTCCCGTAGACTAGCGGTCGAGCAGTACTTC.